This T cell receptor (beta chain) was retrieved from a study of T cells after somatic rescue of genetic block. Libraries were prepared by immunoSEQ multiplex PCR; TCRdb keeps only in-frame clonotypes and omits some of them. The sample has about 72,000 clones, approximately 91% seen once. Germline V CDR1 and CDR2: MGHRA, YSYEKL. This CDR3 has 16 residues. J was trimmed by 5 bases and V by 2 bases; bases with no gene match: 5. This receptor was obtained from a man younger than 40. Material: peripheral blood mononuclear cells (PBMCs). The chain uses TRBV4-1 and TRBJ1-4, with 10 nucleotides matching TRBD1. The CDR3 loop reads CASSQRTGQGNEKLFF. The CDR3 nucleotides are TGCGCCAGCAGCCAAAGGACGGGACAGGGGAATGAAAAACTGTTTTTT.